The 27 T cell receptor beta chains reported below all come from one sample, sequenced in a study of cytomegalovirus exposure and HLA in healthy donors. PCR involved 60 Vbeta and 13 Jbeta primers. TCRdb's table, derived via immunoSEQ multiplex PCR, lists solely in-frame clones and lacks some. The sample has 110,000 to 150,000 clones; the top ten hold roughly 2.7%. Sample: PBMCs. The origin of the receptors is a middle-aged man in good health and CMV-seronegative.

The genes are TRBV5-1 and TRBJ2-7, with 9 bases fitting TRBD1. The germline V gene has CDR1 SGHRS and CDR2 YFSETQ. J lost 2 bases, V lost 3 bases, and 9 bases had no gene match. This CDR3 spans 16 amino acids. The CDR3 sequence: CASSSGYRTGAYEQYF. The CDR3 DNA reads TGCGCCAGCAGCTCGGGATACCGGACAGGGGCCTACGAGCAGTACTTC.

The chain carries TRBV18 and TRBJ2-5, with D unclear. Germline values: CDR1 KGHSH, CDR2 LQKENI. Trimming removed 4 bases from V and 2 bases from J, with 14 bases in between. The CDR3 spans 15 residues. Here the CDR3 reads CASSRSQVLQETQYF. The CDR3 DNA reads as TGTGCCAGCTCACGCTCTCAGGTTTTACAAGAGACCCAGTACTTC.

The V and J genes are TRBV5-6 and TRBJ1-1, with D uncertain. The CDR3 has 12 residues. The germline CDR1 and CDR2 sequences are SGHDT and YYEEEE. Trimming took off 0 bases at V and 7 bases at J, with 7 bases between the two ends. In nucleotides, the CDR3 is TGTGCCAGCAGCTTGGGGGCGATTGAAGCTTTCTTT. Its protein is CASSLGAIEAFF. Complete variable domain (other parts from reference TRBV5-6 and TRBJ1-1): DAGVTQSPTHLIKTRGQQVTLRCSPKSGHDTVSWYQQALGQGPQFIFQYYEEEERQRGNFPDRFSGHQFPNYSSELNVNALLLGDSALYLCASSLGAIEAFFGQGTRLTVV.

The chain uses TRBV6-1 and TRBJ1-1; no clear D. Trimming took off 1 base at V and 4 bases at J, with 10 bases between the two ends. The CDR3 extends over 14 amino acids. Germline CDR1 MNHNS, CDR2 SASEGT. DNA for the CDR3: TGTGCCAGCAGTGAAGACGGAGCCATCACTGAAGCTTTCTTT. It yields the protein CASSEDGAITEAFF.

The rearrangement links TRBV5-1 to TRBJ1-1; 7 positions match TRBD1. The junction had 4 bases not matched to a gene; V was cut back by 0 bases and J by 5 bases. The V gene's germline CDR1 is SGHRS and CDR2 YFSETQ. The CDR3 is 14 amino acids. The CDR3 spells CASSLGQGPTEAFF. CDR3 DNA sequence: TGCGCCAGCAGCTTGGGACAGGGACCGACTGAAGCTTTCTTT.

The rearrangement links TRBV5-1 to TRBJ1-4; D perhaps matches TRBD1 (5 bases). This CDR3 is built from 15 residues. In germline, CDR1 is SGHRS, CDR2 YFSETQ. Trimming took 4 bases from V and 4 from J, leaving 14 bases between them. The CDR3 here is CASSAQGGGNEKLFF. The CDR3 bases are TGCGCCAGCAGCGCCCAGGGAGGAGGTAATGAAAAACTGTTTTTT. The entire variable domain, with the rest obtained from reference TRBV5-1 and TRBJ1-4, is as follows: KAGVTQTPRYLIKTRGQQVTLSCSPISGHRSVSWYQQTPGQGLQFLFEYFSETQRNKGNFPGRFSGRQFSNSRSEMNVSTLELGDSALYLCASSAQGGGNEKLFFGSGTQLSVL.

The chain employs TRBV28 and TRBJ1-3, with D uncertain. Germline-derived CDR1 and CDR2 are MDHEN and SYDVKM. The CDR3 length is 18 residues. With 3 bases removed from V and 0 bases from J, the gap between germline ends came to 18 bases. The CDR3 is CASSFGLRRSRSGNTIYF. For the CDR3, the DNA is TGTGCCAGCAGTTTTGGACTTCGACGGTCGCGCTCTGGAAACACCATATATTTT.

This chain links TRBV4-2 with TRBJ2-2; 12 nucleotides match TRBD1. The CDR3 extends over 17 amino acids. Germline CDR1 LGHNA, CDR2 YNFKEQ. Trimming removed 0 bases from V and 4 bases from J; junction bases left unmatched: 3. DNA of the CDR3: TGTGCCAGCAGCCAAGAGGGGACAGGGGGCTCCACCGGGGAGCTGTTTTTT. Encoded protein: CASSQEGTGGSTGELFF.

CDR3 loop: CASSQTGSTGELFF. CDR3 coding DNA: TGTGCCAGCTCCCAGACGGGGAGTACCGGGGAGCTGTTTTTT. This sequence joins TRBV11-3 and TRBJ2-2, with D perhaps TRBD2 (5 bases). Trimming stripped 8 bases from V and 5 bases from J, with 15 bases between. This CDR3 has 14 residues. Germline V gene data show CDR1 as SGHNT and CDR2 as YENEEA.

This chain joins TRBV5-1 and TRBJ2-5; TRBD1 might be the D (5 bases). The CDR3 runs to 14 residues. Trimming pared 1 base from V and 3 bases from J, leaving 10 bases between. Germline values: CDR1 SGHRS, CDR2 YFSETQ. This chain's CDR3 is CASSLWGQKETQYF. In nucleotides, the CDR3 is TGCGCCAGCAGCTTGTGGGGCCAGAAAGAGACCCAGTACTTC. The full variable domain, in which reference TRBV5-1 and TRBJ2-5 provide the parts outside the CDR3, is KAGVTQTPRYLIKTRGQQVTLSCSPISGHRSVSWYQQTPGQGLQFLFEYFSETQRNKGNFPGRFSGRQFSNSRSEMNVSTLELGDSALYLCASSLWGQKETQYFGPGTRLLVL.

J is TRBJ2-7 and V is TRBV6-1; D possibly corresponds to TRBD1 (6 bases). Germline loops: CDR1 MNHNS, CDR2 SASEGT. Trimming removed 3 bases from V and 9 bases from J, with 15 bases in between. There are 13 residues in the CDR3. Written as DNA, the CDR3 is TGTGCCAGCAGTGACAACAGGGCCCGTGGGCAGTACTTC. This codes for CASSDNRARGQYF.

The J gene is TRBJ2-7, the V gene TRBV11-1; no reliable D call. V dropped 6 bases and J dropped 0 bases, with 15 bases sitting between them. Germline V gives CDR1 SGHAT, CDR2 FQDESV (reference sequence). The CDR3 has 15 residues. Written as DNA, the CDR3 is TGTGCCAGCAGATACGATGGAGATAGCTCCTACGAGCAGTACTTC. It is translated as CASRYDGDSSYEQYF.

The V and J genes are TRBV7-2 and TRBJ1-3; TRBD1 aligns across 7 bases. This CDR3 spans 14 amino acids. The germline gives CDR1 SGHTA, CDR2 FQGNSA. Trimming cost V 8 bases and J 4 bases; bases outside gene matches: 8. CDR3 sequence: CASVADRVGNTIYF. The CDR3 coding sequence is TGTGCCAGCGTAGCTGACAGGGTGGGAAACACCATATATTTT.

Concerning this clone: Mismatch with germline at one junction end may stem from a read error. Here the CDR3 reads CASSISRTSGGAAGELFF. As DNA, the CDR3 is TGTGCCAGCAGTATATCTAGAACTTCGGGGGGGGCTGCCGGGGAGCTGTTTTTT. The chain is built from TRBV27 and TRBJ2-2, with 8 bases lining up with TRBD2. CDR3 length: 18 amino acids. Germline lookup yields CDR1 MNHEY and CDR2 SMNVEV (reference sequence).

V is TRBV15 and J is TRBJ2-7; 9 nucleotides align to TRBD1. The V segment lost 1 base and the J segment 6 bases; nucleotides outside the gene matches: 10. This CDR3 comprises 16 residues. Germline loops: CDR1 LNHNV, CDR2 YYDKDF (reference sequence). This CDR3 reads CATSRGLGQGQGEQYF. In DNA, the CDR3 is TGTGCCACCAGCAGAGGTTTGGGACAGGGACAAGGCGAGCAGTACTTC. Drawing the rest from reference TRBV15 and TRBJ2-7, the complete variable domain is DAMVIQNPRYQVTQFGKPVTLSCSQTLNHNVMYWYQQKSSQAPKLLFHYYDKDFNNEADTPDNFQSRRPNTSFCFLDIRSPGLGDTAMYLCATSRGLGQGQGEQYFGPGTRLTVT.

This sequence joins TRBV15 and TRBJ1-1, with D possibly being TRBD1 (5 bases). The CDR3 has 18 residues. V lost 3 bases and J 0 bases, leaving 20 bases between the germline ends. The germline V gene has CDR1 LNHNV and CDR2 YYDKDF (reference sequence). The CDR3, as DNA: TGTGCCACCAGCAGCCCGCCAGGGTGGGGCCTCATGAACACTGAAGCTTTCTTT. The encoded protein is CATSSPPGWGLMNTEAFF.

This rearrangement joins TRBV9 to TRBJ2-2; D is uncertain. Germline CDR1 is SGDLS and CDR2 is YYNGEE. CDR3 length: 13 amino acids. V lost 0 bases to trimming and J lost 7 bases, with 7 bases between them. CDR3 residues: CASSVVVRGELFF. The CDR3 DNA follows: TGTGCCAGCAGCGTAGTAGTCCGCGGGGAGCTGTTTTTT.

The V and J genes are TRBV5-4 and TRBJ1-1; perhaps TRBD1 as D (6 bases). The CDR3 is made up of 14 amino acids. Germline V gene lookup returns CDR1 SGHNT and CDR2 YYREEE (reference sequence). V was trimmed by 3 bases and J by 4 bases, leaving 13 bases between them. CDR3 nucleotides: TGTGCCAGCAGCTGGGCAGGGGTCAGCACTGAAGCTTTCTTT. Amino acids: CASSWAGVSTEAFF.

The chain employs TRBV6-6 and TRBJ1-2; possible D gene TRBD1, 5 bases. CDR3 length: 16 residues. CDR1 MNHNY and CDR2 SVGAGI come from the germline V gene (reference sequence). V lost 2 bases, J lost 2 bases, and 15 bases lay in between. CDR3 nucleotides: TGTGCCAGCAGTTACCCCGGGACTCAGCGGAACTATGGCTACACCTTC. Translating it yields CASSYPGTQRNYGYTF.

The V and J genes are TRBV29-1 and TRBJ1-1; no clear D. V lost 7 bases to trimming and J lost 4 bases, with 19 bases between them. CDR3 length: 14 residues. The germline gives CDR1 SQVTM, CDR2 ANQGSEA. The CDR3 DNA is TGCAGCGCCACAAAGAGGTTGGCAATCACTGAAGCTTTCTTT. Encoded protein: CSATKRLAITEAFF.

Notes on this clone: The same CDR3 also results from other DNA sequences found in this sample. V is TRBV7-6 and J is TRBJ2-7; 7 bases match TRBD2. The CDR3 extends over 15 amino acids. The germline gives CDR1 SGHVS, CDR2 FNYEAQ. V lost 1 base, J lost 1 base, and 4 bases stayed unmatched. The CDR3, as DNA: TGTGCCAGCAGCTTAGGGGGGGGAGGGTCCTACGAGCAGTACTTC. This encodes CASSLGGGGSYEQYF.

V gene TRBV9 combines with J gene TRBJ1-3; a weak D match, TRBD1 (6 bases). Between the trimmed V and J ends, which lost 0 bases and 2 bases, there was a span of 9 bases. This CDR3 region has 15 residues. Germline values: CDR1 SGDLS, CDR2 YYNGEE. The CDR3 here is CASSVATGTGNTIYF. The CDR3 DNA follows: TGTGCCAGCAGCGTAGCTACAGGGACTGGAAACACCATATATTTT.

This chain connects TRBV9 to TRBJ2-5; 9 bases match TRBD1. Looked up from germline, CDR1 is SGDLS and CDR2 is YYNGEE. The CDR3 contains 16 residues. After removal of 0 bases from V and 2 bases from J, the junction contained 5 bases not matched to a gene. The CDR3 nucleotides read TGTGCCAGCAGCGTAGCTCAGGGACAGGGACAAGAGACCCAGTACTTC. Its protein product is CASSVAQGQGQETQYF.

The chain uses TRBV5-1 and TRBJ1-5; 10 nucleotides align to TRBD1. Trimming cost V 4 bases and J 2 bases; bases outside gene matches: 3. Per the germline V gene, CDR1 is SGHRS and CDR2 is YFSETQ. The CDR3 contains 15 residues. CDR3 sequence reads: CASSHGTGGNQPQHF. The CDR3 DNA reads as TGCGCCAGCAGCCACGGGACAGGGGGCAATCAGCCCCAGCATTTT.

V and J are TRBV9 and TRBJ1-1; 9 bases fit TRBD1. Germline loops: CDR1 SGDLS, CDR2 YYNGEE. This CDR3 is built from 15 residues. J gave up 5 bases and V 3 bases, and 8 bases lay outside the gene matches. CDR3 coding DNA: TGTGCCAGCAGCGCCTCGACAGGGGGAGGTACTGAAGCTTTCTTT. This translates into CASSASTGGGTEAFF.

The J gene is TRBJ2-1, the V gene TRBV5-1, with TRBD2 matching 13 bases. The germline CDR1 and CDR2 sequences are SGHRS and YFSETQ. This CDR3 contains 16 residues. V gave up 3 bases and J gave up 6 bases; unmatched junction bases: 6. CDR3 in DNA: TGCGCCAGCAGCTGGACTAGCGGGGGCGTGGGCAATGAGCAGTTCTTC. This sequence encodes CASSWTSGGVGNEQFF.

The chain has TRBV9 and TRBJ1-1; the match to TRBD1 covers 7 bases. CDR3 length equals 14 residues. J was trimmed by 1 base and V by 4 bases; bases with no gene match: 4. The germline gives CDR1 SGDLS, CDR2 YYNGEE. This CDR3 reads CASSRRQGNTEAFF. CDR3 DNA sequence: TGTGCCAGCAGCCGACGACAGGGGAACACTGAAGCTTTCTTT.